This TCR beta chain was retrieved from a study of cytomegalovirus exposure and HLA in healthy donors. This CDR3 is built from 18 residues. Germline values: CDR1 SEHNR, CDR2 FQNEAQ (reference sequence). V dropped 2 bases and J dropped 2 bases, with 19 bases sitting between them. Both 60 Vbeta primers and 13 Jbeta primers went into the PCR. Sequenced by immunoSEQ multiplex PCR; TCRdb stores in-frame clones only, minus some. There are 170,000 or so clones in the sample; around four fifths occur only once, and 1.4% to 1.5% lies in the top ten. Sequencing used PBMCs. The TCR was taken from a woman aged 25 to 39 in good health and CMV-seropositive. V usage is TRBV7-9 and J usage is TRBJ2-1; D might be TRBD2 (7 bases). CDR3 residues: CASSLHRGAGRTYNEQFF. The CDR3, as DNA: TGTGCCAGCAGCTTACATCGGGGGGCCGGGAGAACCTACAATGAGCAGTTCTTC.